What follows are 24 T cell receptor beta chains derived from one specimen sequenced in a study of identical twins. TCRdb independently ran MiXCR on the 5' RACE reads; one entry per CDR3 protein. The top ten clones hold about an eighth of a sample with hundreds of thousands of distinct CDR3 sequences, 15% to 20% of them seen once. These records were also assigned to another study, of T cells expressing NK-cell markers.

The sample was PBMCs. These receptors all stem from a woman under 30 in good health.

This clonotype came up a few times. The rearrangement links TRBV20-1 to TRBJ2-7; TRBD1 aligns across 7 bases. The CDR3 totals 14 residues. Per the germline V gene, CDR1 is DFQATT and CDR2 is SNEGSKA (reference sequence). The V and J ends lost 4 bases and 5 bases, in that order; junction bases with no gene match: 11. The CDR3 loop is CSAIPGTARHEQYF. The CDR3 DNA is TGCAGTGCTATCCCCGGGACAGCAAGGCACGAGCAGTACTTC.

The chain is built from TRBV20-1 and TRBJ2-3; 12 bases agree with TRBD2. CDR3 length equals 16 residues. Looked up from germline, CDR1 is DFQATT and CDR2 is SNEGSKA (reference sequence). V lost 5 bases and J lost 3; bases outside the gene matches: 9. The DNA for the CDR3 is TGCAGTGCTTCTAGCGGGAGGGGAGGGGAGACAGATACGCAGTATTTT. The encoded protein is CSASSGRGGETDTQYF.

This clonotype has a handful of counts. CDR3 amino acids: CASSLGGGEDYGYTF. As DNA, the CDR3 is TGTGCCAGCAGTTTAGGAGGGGGAGAGGACTATGGCTACACCTTC. This chain connects TRBV27 to TRBJ1-2, with D maybe TRBD1 (6 bases). This CDR3 is 15 amino acids long. The germline gives CDR1 MNHEY, CDR2 SMNVEV (reference sequence). V lost 2 bases, J lost 3 bases, and 13 bases lay in between.

The chain employs TRBV7-2 and TRBJ2-3; the D is unclear. V was pared by 5 bases and J by 1 base, with 16 bases between. Germline V CDR1 and CDR2: SGHTA, FQGNSA. The CDR3 contains 16 residues. The CDR3 DNA is TGTGCCAGCAGCAAGGCCTTGGGCCGGGGCACAGATACGCAGTATTTT. Protein sequence: CASSKALGRGTDTQYF.

The V gene is TRBV29-1, the J gene TRBJ1-1; D is unclear. Trimming removed 4 bases at V and 3 bases at J, with 6 bases between. Per the germline V gene, CDR1 is SQVTM and CDR2 is ANQGSEA. CDR3 length: 11 amino acids. CDR3 nucleotides: TGCAGCGTTGTTAGGGACACTGAAGCTTTCTTT. Its protein is CSVVRDTEAFF.

The sample holds a few counts of this clonotype. The chain uses TRBV12-5 and TRBJ1-5; the D is unclear. In germline, CDR1 is LGHNT, CDR2 FRNRAP. The V and J ends lost 5 bases and 4 bases respectively, with 18 bases between them. The CDR3 has 16 amino acids. The CDR3: CASGPGALSRNQPQHF. The CDR3, as DNA: TGTGCTAGTGGTCCGGGAGCCTTGTCAAGAAATCAGCCCCAGCATTTT.

The J gene is TRBJ1-2, the V gene TRBV5-1, with a possible D match to TRBD1 (5 bases). CDR1 is SGHRS, CDR2 YFSETQ, per germline. The CDR3 is 12 amino acids. The V gene lost 7 bases and the J gene lost 8 bases, with 15 bases spanning the gap. The CDR3 region is CASGQGMGGYTF. The CDR3 DNA reads as TGCGCCAGCGGGCAGGGAATGGGCGGCTACACCTTC.

This clonotype was counted a few times. The chain employs TRBV29-1 and TRBJ1-1; D gene ambiguous. The CDR3 is made up of 12 amino acids. Germline CDR1 and CDR2: SQVTM and ANQGSEA. V lost 4 bases and J 1 base, leaving 7 bases between the germline ends. For the CDR3, the DNA is TGCAGCGTTGGACCAGAGAACACTGAAGCTTTCTTT. Translation gives CSVGPENTEAFF.

This clonotype was seen only a few times. The chain has TRBV3-1 and TRBJ2-3; either TRBD1 or TRBD2 may supply D (5 bases each). V lost 2 bases and J 5 bases, leaving 14 bases between the germline ends. Germline V CDR1 and CDR2: LGHDT, YNNKEL (reference sequence). The CDR3 consists of 15 residues. This CDR3 reads CASSQLDWDRDTQYF. The CDR3 DNA is TGTGCCAGCAGCCAACTGGACTGGGACCGAGATACGCAGTATTTT.

The chain couples TRBV5-5 to TRBJ2-1; D is unclear. Germline assignment: CDR1 SGHKS and CDR2 YYEKEE (reference sequence). The CDR3 spans 12 residues. V lost 0 bases and J 13 bases, leaving 11 bases between the germline ends. The CDR3 bases are TGTGCCAGCAGCTTGGGCCGGTCTAGACAGTTCTTC. Translation: CASSLGRSRQFF.

At least ten counts were recorded for this clonotype. The chain employs TRBV12-3 or TRBV12-4 and TRBJ1-5; D may be TRBD1 (5 bases). The V and J ends lost 5 bases and 2 bases respectively, with 10 bases between them. CDR3 size: 14 residues. In nucleotides, the CDR3 is TGTGCCAGCAGTCCCGGGACGGGCAATCAGCCCCAGCATTTT. The encoded protein is CASSPGTGNQPQHF.

CDR3 nucleotide sequence: TGTGCCAGCAGTAGACTAACCGGGACAGGGGGAGTCCATGAGCAGTTCTTC. Amino acid sequence: CASSRLTGTGGVHEQFF. J is TRBJ2-1 and V is TRBV6-2 or TRBV6-3, with 11 positions matching TRBD1. V shed 5 bases and J 8 bases; nucleotides not matched to a gene: 14. The CDR3 length is 17 residues. Germline lookup yields CDR1 MNHEY and CDR2 SVGEGT.

The gene calls are TRBV9 and TRBJ2-5, with D uncertain. CDR3 length equals 13 residues. Trimming removed 3 bases at V and 1 base at J, with 7 bases between. Germline V gene lookup returns CDR1 SGDLS and CDR2 YYNGEE. CDR3 coding DNA: TGTGCCAGCAGCGAGAACTTCCAAGAGACCCAGTACTTC. Translation gives CASSENFQETQYF.

This clonotype showed up just a few times. The CDR3 loop is CASSLVSAGGASYEQYF. CDR3 sequence (DNA): TGTGCCAGCAGCTTAGTTTCCGCAGGCGGGGCTTCCTACGAGCAGTACTTC. The chain couples TRBV7-9 to TRBJ2-7; D possibly corresponds to TRBD2 (6 bases). V lost 1 base and J 1 base, leaving 17 bases between the germline ends. Germline assignment: CDR1 SEHNR and CDR2 FQNEAQ (reference sequence). The CDR3 is 17 amino acids.

The CDR3 loop is CASRTQTQGAGETQYF. The CDR3 DNA reads as TGTGCCAGCCGCACGCAAACACAGGGGGCGGGAGAGACCCAGTACTTC. The chain links TRBV7-2 to TRBJ2-5; 9 bases are shared with TRBD1. The ends lost 8 bases at V and 4 bases at J; junction bases unmatched: 14. The germline V gene encodes CDR1 SGHTA and CDR2 FQGNSA. The CDR3 is made up of 16 amino acids.

This chain links TRBV12-3 or TRBV12-4 with TRBJ2-1; D is undetermined. The CDR3 has 12 residues. Trimming took off 5 bases at V and 10 bases at J, with 12 bases between the two ends. The CDR3 nucleotides read TGTGCCAGCAGTCTAGTCCCCCCGGAGCAGTTCTTC. This encodes CASSLVPPEQFF.

V is TRBV4-3 and J is TRBJ2-7; D is unresolved. The germline V gene encodes CDR1 LGHNA and CDR2 YSLEER. Trimming pared 0 bases from V and 0 bases from J, leaving 6 bases between. The CDR3 contains 14 residues. The CDR3, as DNA: TGCGCCAGCAGCCAAGAAAGAACCTCCTACGAGCAGTACTTC. Protein sequence: CASSQERTSYEQYF.

This clonotype was observed a handful of times. The chain uses TRBV20-1 and TRBJ2-3; D not certain. The germline V gene has CDR1 DFQATT and CDR2 SNEGSKA (reference sequence). V gave up 3 bases and J gave up 5 bases, with 18 bases separating them. The CDR3 is 15 amino acids. CDR3 sequence reads: CSASAGRDWIDTQYF. The CDR3 DNA reads TGCAGTGCTAGCGCCGGGCGAGATTGGATAGATACGCAGTATTTT.

CDR3 in amino acids: CATSESGELFF. Here the CDR3 DNA reads TGTGCCACCAGTGAAAGCGGGGAGCTGTTTTTT. The genes are TRBV24-1 and TRBJ2-2, with no clear D. Germline V gene sequence: CDR1 KGHDR, CDR2 SFDVKD. The CDR3 has 11 amino acids. V was pared by 4 bases and J by 7 bases, with 3 bases between.

This clonotype has just a few counts. The V call is TRBV11-2, the J call TRBJ2-5; 11 bases map to TRBD2. Germline CDR1 reads SGHAT; CDR2 reads FQNNGV. The length of the CDR3 is 14 residues. V dropped 3 bases and J dropped 4; count of bases not matched to a gene: 1. The CDR3 sequence: CASSFTSGGETQYF. DNA of the CDR3: TGTGCCAGCAGCTTCACTAGCGGGGGAGAGACCCAGTACTTC.

There are a few counts of this clonotype. The chain links TRBV7-8 to TRBJ2-7, with 8 bases aligning to TRBD2. The length of the CDR3 is 15 residues. With 4 bases clipped from V and 6 bases from J, the junction kept 11 bases outside the gene matches. The germline V gene encodes CDR1 SGHVS and CDR2 FQNEAQ. The CDR3 reads CASSSDGTRIGEQYF. The CDR3 DNA follows: TGTGCCAGCAGCTCCGACGGGACTAGAATCGGCGAGCAGTACTTC.

This chain uses TRBV20-1 with TRBJ2-6, with 7 bases that match TRBD2. Germline V CDR1 and CDR2: DFQATT, SNEGSKA (reference sequence). The CDR3 is 14 amino acids. V dropped 7 bases and J dropped 4; count of bases not matched to a gene: 7. As DNA, the CDR3 is TGCAGTGTCACGGGGGGAGCAGGGGCCAACGTCCTGACTTTC. This sequence encodes CSVTGGAGANVLTF.

The chain couples TRBV11-2 to TRBJ2-2; D gene uncertain. V was clipped by 5 bases and J by 6 bases, with 13 bases between them. The CDR3 covers 14 residues. Germline CDR1 is SGHAT and CDR2 is FQNNGV. The CDR3 reads CASSGLFYAGELFF. CDR3 coding DNA: TGTGCCAGCAGCGGGTTGTTTTATGCCGGGGAGCTGTTTTTT.

In this sample, this clonotype turned up a few times. The chain employs TRBV12-3 or TRBV12-4 and TRBJ2-3; the match to TRBD2 covers 12 bases. The CDR3 has 16 amino acids. V shed 5 bases, J shed 6 bases, and the junction held 9 bases outside the gene matches. CDR3: CASSPGLAGPRDTQYF. CDR3 DNA sequence: TGTGCCAGCAGTCCCGGACTAGCGGGGCCAAGGGATACGCAGTATTTT.